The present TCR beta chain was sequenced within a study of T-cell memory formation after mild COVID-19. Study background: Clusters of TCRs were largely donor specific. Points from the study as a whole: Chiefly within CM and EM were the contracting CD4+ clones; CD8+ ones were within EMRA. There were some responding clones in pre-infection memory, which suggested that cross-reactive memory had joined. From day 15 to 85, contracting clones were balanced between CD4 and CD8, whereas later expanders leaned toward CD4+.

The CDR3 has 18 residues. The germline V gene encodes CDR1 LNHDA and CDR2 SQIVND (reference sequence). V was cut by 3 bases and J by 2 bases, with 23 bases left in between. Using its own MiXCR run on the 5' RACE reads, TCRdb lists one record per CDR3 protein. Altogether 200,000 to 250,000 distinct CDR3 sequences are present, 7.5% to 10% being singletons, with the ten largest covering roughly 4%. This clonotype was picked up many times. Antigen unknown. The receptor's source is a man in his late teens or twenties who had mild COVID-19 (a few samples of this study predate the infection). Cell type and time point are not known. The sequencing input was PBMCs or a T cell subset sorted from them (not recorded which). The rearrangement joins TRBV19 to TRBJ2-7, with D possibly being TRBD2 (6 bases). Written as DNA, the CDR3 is TGTGCCAGTAGTATGTACCCGTCAGCGGCTGGAGGGACCTACGAGCAGTACTTC. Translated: CASSMYPSAAGGTYEQYF.